The 21 T cell receptor beta chains below all came from one sample that was sequenced in a study of human T cells and chemical hapten exposure. As to time point: patch test 2, 6 weeks after DPC sensitization. Treatment defined: therapeutic diphenylcyclopropenone sensitization with weekly scalp DPC. TCRdb used MiXCR to reprocess the RACE reads, holding one entry per CDR3 protein. The table includes around 360,000 distinct CDR3 sequences, over 6% detected once. The sequenced sample was whole blood, obtained in connection with sensitization to the hapten diphenylcyclopropenone (DPC). The receptor source for this set is a woman aged 18-35 years with alopecia areata. Some clones in this sample may be carry-over from other donors' samples.

This clonotype was recorded many times. V usage is TRBV5-1 and J usage is TRBJ2-6, with D possibly being TRBD1 (5 bases). Trimming took off 5 bases at V and 1 base at J, with 10 bases between the two ends. The CDR3 sequence is 15 residues long. CDR1 and CDR2 (germline): SGHRS, YFSETQ. The CDR3: CASRVAGSGANVLTF. CDR3 bases: TGCGCCAGCAGGGTGGCAGGGTCTGGGGCCAACGTCCTGACTTTC.

This clonotype was recorded a few times. The chain carries TRBV7-9 and TRBJ1-5, with D possibly matching TRBD1 (5 bases). The CDR3 is 16 residues long. The germline V and J ends were trimmed by 1 base and 4 bases, with 14 bases remaining between them. Germline CDR1 and CDR2: SEHNR and FQNEAQ (reference sequence). The CDR3 nucleotides read TGTGCCAGCAGCTTAGGGGAGGGGTATGGAAATCAGCCCCAGCATTTT. It yields the protein CASSLGEGYGNQPQHF. The full variable domain, completed using reference TRBV7-9 and TRBJ1-5, is DTGVSQNPRHKITKRGQNVTFRCDPISEHNRLYWYRQTLGQGPEFLTYFQNEAQLEKSRLLSDRFSAERPKGSFSTLEIQRTEQGDSAMYLCASSLGEGYGNQPQHFGDGTRLSIL.

This clonotype was seen a handful of times. The rearrangement joins TRBV5-6 to TRBJ2-7; D gene uncertain. Per germline, CDR1 SGHDT and CDR2 YYEEEE. The V and J ends lost 3 bases and 7 bases respectively, with 8 bases between them. The CDR3 loop spans 11 amino acids. The CDR3 here is CASSYLWEQYF. The CDR3 DNA sequence: TGTGCCAGCAGCTACCTGTGGGAGCAGTACTTC.

Only a few counts were recorded for this clonotype. The chain recombines TRBV28 with TRBJ1-5, with a possible D match to TRBD1 (6 bases). The CDR3 runs 16 residues. Trimming removed 5 bases at V and 3 bases at J, with 17 bases between. CDR1 and CDR2 from the germline V gene are MDHEN and SYDVKM. This chain's CDR3 is CASSPFRGVANQPQHF. The DNA for the CDR3 is TGTGCCAGCAGTCCTTTTAGGGGGGTCGCCAATCAGCCCCAGCATTTT. Combining the CDR3 with reference TRBV28 and TRBJ1-5 gives the whole variable domain DVKVTQSSRYLVKRTGEKVFLECVQDMDHENMFWYRQDPGLGLRLIYFSYDVKMKEKGDIPEGYSVSREKKERFSLILESASTNQTSMYLCASSPFRGVANQPQHFGDGTRLSIL.

This clonotype came up many times. The chain recombines TRBV6-5 with TRBJ1-2, with 10 bases that match TRBD1. The trim removed 6 bases at V and 8 bases at J, leaving 6 bases unmatched. There are 13 residues in the CDR3. Germline loops: CDR1 MNHEY, CDR2 SVGAGI. The CDR3 region is CASSPDRGRGYTF. The DNA of the CDR3 is TGTGCCAGCAGCCCAGACAGGGGGCGAGGCTACACCTTC.

This clonotype has a handful of counts. The V and J genes are TRBV7-3 and TRBJ2-5; 7 bases map to TRBD2. Losses at the gene ends were 4 bases for V and 5 bases for J; bases not matched to a gene: 10. The CDR3 extends over 15 amino acids. CDR1 is SGHTA, CDR2 FQGTGA, per germline. The CDR3 DNA reads TGTGCCAGCAGCTCATCAGGACTAGAAGAGGAGACCCAGTACTTC. Amino acids: CASSSSGLEEETQYF. Combining the CDR3 with reference TRBV7-3 and TRBJ2-5 gives the whole variable domain GAGVSQTPSNKVTEKGKYVELRCDPISGHTALYWYRQSLGQGPEFLIYFQGTGAADDSGLPNDRFFAVRPEGSVSTLKIQRTERGDSAVYLCASSSSGLEEETQYFGPGTRLLVL.

This clonotype occurred a few times. The chain links TRBV3-1 to TRBJ2-4; 7 positions match TRBD1. The germline gives CDR1 LGHDT, CDR2 YNNKEL (reference sequence). The CDR3 extends over 16 amino acids. J lost 1 base, V lost 0 bases, and 3 bases had no gene match. CDR3: CASSQDVTGAKNIQYF. CDR3 sequence (DNA): TGTGCCAGCAGCCAAGATGTGACAGGGGCCAAAAACATTCAGTACTTC.

The chain employs TRBV7-8 and TRBJ2-2; 8 bases fit TRBD2. V was clipped by 0 bases and J by 1 base; unmatched bases: 4. The CDR3 contains 17 residues. In germline, CDR1 is SGHVS, CDR2 FQNEAQ. The CDR3 reads CASSLAALAVNTGELFF. The CDR3 region has the DNA TGTGCCAGCAGCTTAGCGGCACTAGCGGTGAACACCGGGGAGCTGTTTTTT.

This clonotype was found a few times. DNA of the CDR3: TGTGCCACCAGGGACAGGGTGGGAGATACGCAGTATTTT. Its translation: CATRDRVGDTQYF. V is TRBV24-1 and J is TRBJ2-3; TRBD1 matches 8 bases. Trimming cost V 7 bases and J 5 bases; bases outside gene matches: 4. CDR1 is KGHDR, CDR2 SFDVKD, per germline. The CDR3 length is 13 residues.

The chain links TRBV7-9 to TRBJ2-5; 8 bases agree with TRBD1. The CDR3 has 16 residues. CDR1 and CDR2 (germline): SEHNR, FQNEAQ (reference sequence). V lost 0 bases to trimming and J lost 4 bases; unmatched junction nucleotides: 7. This chain's CDR3 is CASSLALGTGRETQYF. The CDR3 DNA reads as TGTGCCAGCAGCTTAGCGCTCGGGACAGGACGAGAGACCCAGTACTTC.

The chain combines TRBV6-2 or TRBV6-3 with TRBJ2-3; weak D call: TRBD2 (5 bases). Trimming pared 2 bases from V and 6 bases from J, leaving 9 bases between. This CDR3 region has 13 residues. Germline CDR1 and CDR2: MNHEY and SVGEGT. For the CDR3, the DNA is TGTGCCAGCAGTTACGCGGGCATCGATACGCAGTATTTT. Its translation: CASSYAGIDTQYF.

The sample holds a few counts of this clonotype. The chain recombines TRBV20-1 with TRBJ2-1, with D unresolved. The CDR3 runs to 15 residues. The germline V gene has CDR1 DFQATT and CDR2 SNEGSKA (reference sequence). V lost 0 bases, J lost 1 base, and 10 bases lay in between. The CDR3 loop reads CSARDQVRSYNEQFF. DNA of the CDR3: TGCAGTGCTAGAGATCAAGTCAGATCCTACAATGAGCAGTTCTTC.

The chain joins TRBV2 to TRBJ2-5; 9 bases align to TRBD1. Germline CDR1 is SNHLY and CDR2 is FYNNEI. The CDR3 is 15 residues long. J was trimmed by 0 bases and V by 3 bases; bases with no gene match: 2. The DNA for the CDR3 is TGTGCCAGCAGTGACGGGACAGGGTACCAAGAGACCCAGTACTTC. It is translated as CASSDGTGYQETQYF.

The gene calls are TRBV10-3 and TRBJ1-6; a weak D match, TRBD1 (5 bases). The CDR3 loop spans 12 amino acids. The germline gives CDR1 ENHRY, CDR2 SYGVKD. V was cut by 8 bases and J by 8 bases, with 10 bases left in between. The DNA for the CDR3 is TGTGCCATCGGGGACGGGGATTCACCCCTCCACTTT. Translating gives CAIGDGDSPLHF.

This sequence joins TRBV27 and TRBJ2-2, with D perhaps TRBD2 (6 bases). The germline gives CDR1 MNHEY, CDR2 SMNVEV (reference sequence). The CDR3 consists of 19 residues. V dropped 2 bases and J dropped 1 base, with 20 bases sitting between them. CDR3 bases: TGTGCCAGCAGTTTAATAGGACCAGGGCGGGGAATGAACACCGGGGAGCTGTTTTTT. Amino acids: CASSLIGPGRGMNTGELFF.

This clonotype was observed many times. The CDR3, as DNA: TGCGCCAGCAGCCAATACCGGGAAAATTCACCCCTCCACTTT. Its translation is CASSQYRENSPLHF. This rearrangement joins TRBV4-1 to TRBJ1-6; D is unresolved. Trimming left V 2 bases short and J 7 bases short, with 9 bases between. There are 14 residues in the CDR3. Germline V gene lookup returns CDR1 MGHRA and CDR2 YSYEKL.

The table lists this clonotype with many counts. This rearrangement joins TRBV21-1 to TRBJ1-2; TRBD1, the D gene given by the table, was not confirmed from the DNA. TRBV21-1 is a known pseudogene. This CDR3 region has 14 residues. The CDR3 region is CASSKANRAEGYTF. The CDR3 nucleotides are TGTGCCAGCAGCAAAGCAAACAGGGCGGAAGGCTACACCTTC.

This clonotype was observed a handful of times. The chain recombines TRBV2 with TRBJ1-2, with TRBD1 identical over 8 bases. This CDR3 is built from 14 residues. The V and J ends lost 3 bases and 9 bases, in that order; junction bases with no gene match: 9. Germline CDR1 is SNHLY and CDR2 is FYNNEI. CDR3 DNA: TGTGCCAGCAGTGACAGGGGGCGTGAATATCGCTACACCTTC. The encoded protein is CASSDRGREYRYTF.

This clonotype was detected ten times or more. This chain connects TRBV29-1 to TRBJ1-5; the D gene is possibly TRBD1 (6 bases). Germline V lookup: CDR1 SQVTM, CDR2 ANQGSEA. Trimming cost V 4 bases and J 6 bases, with 13 bases left between them. The length of the CDR3 is 13 residues. CDR3 nucleotide sequence: TGCAGCGTTGGGGGGGCGAGTACTCAGCCCCAGCATTTT. Residues: CSVGGASTQPQHF.

This clonotype was seen a few times. J is TRBJ2-7 and V is TRBV20-1, with TRBD1 identical over 10 bases. Germline values: CDR1 DFQATT, CDR2 SNEGSKA (reference sequence). There are 14 residues in the CDR3. J lost 2 bases, V lost 2 bases, and 3 bases had no gene match. The CDR3 loop reads CSARRTGGPYEQYF. CDR3 nucleotides: TGCAGTGCTAGAAGGACAGGGGGTCCCTACGAGCAGTACTTC.

This clonotype was seen a handful of times. The chain couples TRBV10-3 to TRBJ2-3, with 7 bases aligning to TRBD2. The ends lost 3 bases at V and 2 bases at J; junction bases unmatched: 5. The CDR3 loop spans 15 amino acids. In germline, CDR1 is ENHRY, CDR2 SYGVKD. Written as DNA, the CDR3 is TGTGCCATCAGTGAACGAGCGGGGCCCACAGATACGCAGTATTTT. The encoded protein is CAISERAGPTDTQYF.